This T cell receptor (beta chain) was identified during a study of T cells after yellow fever vaccination. Study-level information: Preparing low-cell-number fractions relied on SMART-Seq v4 Ultra Low Input.

TCRdb processed the 5' RACE reads anew with MiXCR; each CDR3 protein has one entry. The data show some 300,000 distinct CDR3 sequences, with about 3.5% seen just once and 20% to 30% held by the top ten. Trimming removed 0 bases at V and 8 bases at J, with 13 bases between. This CDR3 has 14 amino acids. The V gene's germline CDR1 is SEHNR and CDR2 FQNEAQ (reference sequence). Study-wide results and limits: Overall, a small share of clonotypes was seen in both CD4 and CD8 compartments.

Concerning this clonotype: Its specificity is unknown.

The chain employs TRBV7-9 and TRBJ1-2; D is ambiguous. This clonotype was sampled from a man between 18 and 29 years old who received the YFV17D yellow fever vaccine. This sample comprised PBMCs, obtained on the day of the yellow fever booster vaccination. For the CDR3, the DNA is TGTGCCAGCAGCTTAGCGGCCGGGCAGAACGGCTACACCTTC. This encodes CASSLAAGQNGYTF.